The rows below give T cell receptor beta chains drawn from one sample of a study of blood T cell repertoires in COVID-19. Some clones are missing from TCRdb's copy, which holds only in-frame ones; the method was immunoSEQ multiplex PCR. The sample has more than 45,000 clones; just over 90% are singletons. Specimen: peripheral blood. Receptors originate from a man between 65 and 85 years old with acute or convalescent COVID-19. Both conserved end residues are part of each CDR3. Each record gives: D gene, clone size, V gene, J gene, CDR3 DNA, CDR3 protein. A D gene is named only where the DNA matches it firmly. Clone size is shown for a subset of rows, as once, few, many or a class of expanded clone.

NA	medium-sized	TRBV15	TRBJ1-2	TGTGCCACCAGCAGAGATGTCCGTTATGGCTACACCTTC	CATSRDVRYGYTF
TRBD1	NA	TRBV6-5	TRBJ2-7	TGTGCCAGCAGTCGGACAGGGGGTCTTTCGAACGAGCAGTACTTC	CASSRTGGLSNEQYF
NA	NA	TRBV2	TRBJ2-7	TGTGCCAGCAGGGCGGGCAGGGACACTCCCTACGAGCAGTACTTC	CASRAGRDTPYEQYF
TRBD2	once	TRBV20-1	TRBJ2-7	TGCAGTGCTAGTCCCCCTTTCGCGGGGGGGCGGTCCTACGAGCAGTACTTC	CSASPPFAGGRSYEQYF
TRBD2	NA	TRBV5-6	TRBJ2-3	TGTGCCAGTAGAGTCGTGGCGGGGGGCCCGCGGGATACGCAGTATTTT	CASRVVAGGPRDTQYF
TRBD1	NA	TRBV4-3	TRBJ2-1	TGCGCCAGCAGCCAAGTGTCCGGGACAGGGGGGGACGCTGAGCAGTTCTTC	CASSQVSGTGGDAEQFF
NA	NA	TRBV7-9	TRBJ2-7	TGTGCCAGCAGCCACTTCCCATCGATGAACCCTGAGCAGTACTTC	CASSHFPSMNPEQYF
NA	NA	TRBV30	TRBJ1-1	TGTGCCTGGAGTATCACAGGGTCTTCTGAAGCTTTCTTT	CAWSITGSSEAFF
TRBD1	NA	TRBV18	TRBJ1-1	TGTGCCAGCTCACTAGGGACAGTAAGGGTCACTGAAGCTTTCTTT	CASSLGTVRVTEAFF
TRBD1	NA	TRBV12-3/TRBV12-4	TRBJ1-2	TGTGCCAGCAGGGGGACAGGGAACTATGGCTACACCTTC	CASRGTGNYGYTF